Listed here are 10 T cell receptor beta chains from one sample, sequenced in a study of CD8 T cells in ankylosing spondylitis. A single record per CDR3 protein comes from TCRdb applying MiXCR to the 5' RACE reads. The data show 250,000 to 350,000 distinct CDR3 sequences, around 20% seen once. Sequenced material: blood, either unsorted or a sorted T cell fraction (not recorded which). Source of these receptors: a male donor with ankylosing spondylitis or in good health (not recorded which).

This clonotype was counted a few times. The V and J genes are TRBV10-3 and TRBJ1-5, with no clear D. The V gene's germline CDR1 is ENHRY and CDR2 SYGVKD. CDR3 length equals 15 residues. V was pared by 2 bases and J by 0 bases, with 8 bases between. CDR3: CAISEPGISNQPQHF. The CDR3 bases are TGTGCCATCAGTGAGCCCGGGATTAGCAATCAGCCCCAGCATTTT.

This clonotype was detected ten times or more. This chain connects TRBV5-1 to TRBJ2-2, with 11 bases matching TRBD2. Germline values: CDR1 SGHRS, CDR2 YFSETQ. There are 16 residues in the CDR3. V lost 4 bases to trimming and J lost 4 bases; unmatched junction nucleotides: 6. CDR3: CASSGTSGSPTGELFF. In nucleotides, the CDR3 is TGCGCCAGCAGCGGAACTAGCGGGAGTCCCACCGGGGAGCTGTTTTTT.

This clonotype has more than one count but fewer than ten. V is TRBV15 and J is TRBJ2-2; D remains unclear. V shed 0 bases and J shed 4 bases, with 9 bases lying between them. This CDR3 has 15 residues. The germline V gene encodes CDR1 LNHNV and CDR2 YYDKDF (reference sequence). Here the CDR3 reads CATSRDGSRTGELFF. The CDR3 DNA is TGTGCCACCAGCAGAGACGGGTCGCGCACCGGGGAGCTGTTTTTT.

This clonotype has just a few counts. The chain uses TRBV20-1 and TRBJ2-7, with D perhaps being TRBD1 or TRBD2 (6 bases each). V lost 3 bases and J 7 bases, leaving 16 bases between the germline ends. The CDR3 contains 13 residues. Germline-derived CDR1 and CDR2 are DFQATT and SNEGSKA (reference sequence). The CDR3 DNA is TGCAGTGCTAGCGAGGAGGGGGGAAGAGAGCAGTACGTC. Its translation: CSASEEGGREQYV.

The chain employs TRBV5-6 and TRBJ2-1; D is perhaps TRBD1 or TRBD2 (5 bases each). The CDR3 is 14 amino acids. The V end was cut by 4 bases, the J end by 6 bases, with 14 bases between. CDR1 is SGHDT, CDR2 YYEEEE, per germline. This CDR3 reads CASSLSGQGNEQFF. CDR3 coding DNA: TGTGCCAGCAGCCTCTCGGGGCAGGGCAATGAGCAGTTCTTC.

The chain has TRBV24-1 and TRBJ2-2; TRBD2 might be the D (6 bases). The CDR3 has 17 amino acids. Germline values: CDR1 KGHDR, CDR2 SFDVKD. The germline V and J ends were trimmed by 10 bases and 0 bases, with 20 bases remaining between them. CDR3 amino acids: CATSPESGRSNTGELFF. CDR3 sequence (DNA): TGTGCCACGTCACCGGAGAGCGGGCGATCGAACACCGGGGAGCTGTTTTTT.

The rearrangement links TRBV6-2 or TRBV6-3 to TRBJ1-5, with 11 bases identical to TRBD1. The CDR3 consists of 18 residues. V lost 5 bases and J lost 2; bases outside the gene matches: 11. Germline assignment: CDR1 MNHEY and CDR2 SVGEGT. CDR3 coding DNA: TGTGCCAGCAGTAATCCGGGACAGGGGGTTTGGGGCAATCAGCCCCAGCATTTT. Residues: CASSNPGQGVWGNQPQHF.

The chain has TRBV6-1 and TRBJ2-5; 7 bases are shared with TRBD1. This CDR3 contains 14 residues. Looked up from germline, CDR1 is MNHNS and CDR2 is SASEGT. The ends lost 3 bases at V and 3 bases at J; junction bases unmatched: 4. DNA for the CDR3: TGTGCCAGCAGTGAGGGACAGTGGAAAGAGACCCAGTACTTC. Protein product: CASSEGQWKETQYF.

The gene calls are TRBV20-1 and TRBJ1-2; D is unclear. Germline assignment: CDR1 DFQATT and CDR2 SNEGSKA (reference sequence). This CDR3 comprises 14 residues. The germline V and J ends were trimmed by 3 bases and 8 bases, with 19 bases remaining between them. In nucleotides, the CDR3 is TGCAGTGCTAGCGGAGAGCAGCGCCCCGGGGGCTACACCTTC. This codes for CSASGEQRPGGYTF.

The table lists this clonotype with a few counts. The rearrangement joins TRBV7-9 to TRBJ2-7; D is uncertain. Per germline, CDR1 SEHNR and CDR2 FQNEAQ (reference sequence). Trimming stripped 4 bases from V and 7 bases from J, with 14 bases between. The CDR3 runs 13 residues. DNA of the CDR3: TGTGCCAGCAGCTCCACTCAGGATGGGGAGCAGTACGTC. Translating gives CASSSTQDGEQYV.